This T cell receptor beta chain was sequenced during a study of blood T cells in healthy people across ages. Study results and caveats: Versus aged donors, long-lived donors had higher diversity and more naive CD4+ cells.

The second PCR ran roughly 7 to 12 cycles with a sample-barcoded 5' primer and J-beta primers. TCRdb reanalysed the 5' RACE reads using MiXCR and keeps one entry per CDR3 protein. The data show some 730,000 distinct CDR3 sequences, about 24% seen once. Trimming at V came to 5 bases and at J to 6 bases, leaving 11 bases not matched to a gene. The germline V gene encodes CDR1 DFQATT and CDR2 SNEGSKA (reference sequence). The CDR3 has 16 residues. For this clonotype: The antigen is undetermined.

The TCR originated in a man between 70 and 80 years old in good health. Material for sequencing was blood. The J gene is TRBJ2-3, the V gene TRBV20-1; 13 bases fit TRBD2. This CDR3 is CSAPPSTSGGPDTQYF. In DNA, the CDR3 is TGCAGTGCTCCCCCTTCGACTAGCGGGGGGCCGGATACGCAGTATTTT.